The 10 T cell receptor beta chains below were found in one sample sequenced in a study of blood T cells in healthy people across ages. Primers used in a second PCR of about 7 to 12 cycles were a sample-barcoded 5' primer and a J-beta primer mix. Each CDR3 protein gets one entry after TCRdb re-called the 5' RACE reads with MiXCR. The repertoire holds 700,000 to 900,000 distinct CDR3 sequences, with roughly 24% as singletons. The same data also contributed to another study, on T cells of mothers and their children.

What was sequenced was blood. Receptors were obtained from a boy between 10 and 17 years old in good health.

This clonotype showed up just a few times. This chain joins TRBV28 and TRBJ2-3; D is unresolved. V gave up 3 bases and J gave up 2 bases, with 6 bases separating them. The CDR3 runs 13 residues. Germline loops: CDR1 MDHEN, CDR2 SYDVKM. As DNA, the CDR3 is TGTGCCAGCAGTTTCTTGATCACAGATACGCAGTATTTT. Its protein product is CASSFLITDTQYF.

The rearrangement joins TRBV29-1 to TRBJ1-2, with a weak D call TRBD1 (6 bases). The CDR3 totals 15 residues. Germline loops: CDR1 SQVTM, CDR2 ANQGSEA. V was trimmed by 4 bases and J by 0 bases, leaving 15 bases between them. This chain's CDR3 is CSVVTPGAANYGYTF. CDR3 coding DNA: TGCAGCGTTGTAACCCCAGGGGCCGCTAACTATGGCTACACCTTC.

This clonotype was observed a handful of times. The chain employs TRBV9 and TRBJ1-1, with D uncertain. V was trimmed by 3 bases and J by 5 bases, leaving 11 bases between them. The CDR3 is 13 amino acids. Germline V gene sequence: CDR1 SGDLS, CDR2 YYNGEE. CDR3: CASSAPGLTEAFF. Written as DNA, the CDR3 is TGTGCCAGCAGCGCGCCGGGGTTAACTGAAGCTTTCTTT.

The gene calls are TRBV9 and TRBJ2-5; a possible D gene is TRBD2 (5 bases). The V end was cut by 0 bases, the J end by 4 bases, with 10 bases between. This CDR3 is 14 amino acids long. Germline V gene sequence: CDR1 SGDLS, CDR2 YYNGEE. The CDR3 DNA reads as TGTGCCAGCAGCGTAGTGCCGGGAACAGAGACCCAGTACTTC. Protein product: CASSVVPGTETQYF.

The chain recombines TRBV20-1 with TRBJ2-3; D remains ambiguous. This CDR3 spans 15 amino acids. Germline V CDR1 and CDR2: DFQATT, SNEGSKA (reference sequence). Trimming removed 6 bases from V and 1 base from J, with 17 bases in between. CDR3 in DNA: TGCAGTGCCGTTGGGTGGTCGGGCGGCACAGATACGCAGTATTTT. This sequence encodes CSAVGWSGGTDTQYF.

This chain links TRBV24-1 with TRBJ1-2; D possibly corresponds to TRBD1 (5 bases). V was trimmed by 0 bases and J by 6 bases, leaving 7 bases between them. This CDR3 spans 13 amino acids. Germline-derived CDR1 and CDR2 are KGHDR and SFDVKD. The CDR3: CATSDLGTDGYTF. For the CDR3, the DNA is TGTGCCACCAGTGATTTGGGGACGGATGGCTACACCTTC.

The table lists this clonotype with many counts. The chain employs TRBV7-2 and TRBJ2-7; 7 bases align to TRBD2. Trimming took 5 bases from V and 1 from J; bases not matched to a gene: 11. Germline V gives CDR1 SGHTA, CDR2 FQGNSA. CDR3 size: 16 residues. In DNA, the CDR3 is TGTGCCAGCAGCCCCTGGGGAGCGGGACTTTCCTACGAGCAGTACTTC. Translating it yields CASSPWGAGLSYEQYF.

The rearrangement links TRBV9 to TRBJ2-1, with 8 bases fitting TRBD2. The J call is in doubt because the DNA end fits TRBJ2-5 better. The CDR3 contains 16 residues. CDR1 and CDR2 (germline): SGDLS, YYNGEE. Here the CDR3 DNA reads TGTGCCAGCAGCTCACCCCCGGGACTAGGGAGGGAGACCCAGTACTTC. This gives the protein CASSSPPGLGRETQYF.

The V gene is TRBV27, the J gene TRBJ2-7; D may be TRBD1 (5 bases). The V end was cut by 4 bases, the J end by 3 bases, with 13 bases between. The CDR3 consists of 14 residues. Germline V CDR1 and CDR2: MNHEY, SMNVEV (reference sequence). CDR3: CASSWAGKYYEQYF. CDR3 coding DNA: TGTGCCAGCAGTTGGGCAGGGAAATACTACGAGCAGTACTTC.

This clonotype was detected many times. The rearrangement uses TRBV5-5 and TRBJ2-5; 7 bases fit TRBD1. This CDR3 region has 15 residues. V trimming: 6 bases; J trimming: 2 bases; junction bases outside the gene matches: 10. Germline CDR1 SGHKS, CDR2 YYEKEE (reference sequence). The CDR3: CASKEGTGVQETQYF. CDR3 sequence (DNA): TGTGCCAGCAAGGAAGGAACAGGGGTTCAAGAGACCCAGTACTTC. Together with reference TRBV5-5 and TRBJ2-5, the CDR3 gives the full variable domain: DAGVTQSPTHLIKTRGQQVTLRCSPISGHKSVSWYQQVLGQGPQFIFQYYEKEERGRGNFPDRFSARQFPNYSSELNVNALLLGDSALYLCASKEGTGVQETQYFGPGTRLLVL.